The sequence of this T cell receptor beta chain was determined in a study of blood T cell repertoires in COVID-19 (dated by TCRdb to about 2020). Describing the broader study: Samples from collaborators originated in the United States, Italy and Spain and spanned both the acute and convalescent phases of COVID-19. The prospective study material was composed of cDNA or gDNA derived from T cells, B-cell-depleted T cells, or PBMCs. Subjects who had been exposed to COVID-19, were actively infected with it, or had recovered from it provided the deeply sampled blood TCRbeta repertoires that made up the dataset. The repertoires were made available in a free public database intended to serve as a resource for research on the immune response to SARS-CoV-2. Samples were obtained from the ongoing ImmuneRACE study (first 160 participants) and from 1,200 or so subjects provided by 6 global collaborators. Nearly every sample came with metadata listing a de-identified subject ID, COVID-19 status, age in years and sex. Where HLA class I and class II types were available, the types were taken from metadata supplied by the sample provider, not from assay-based typing.

From a lookup of the germline V gene, CDR1 and CDR2 are SGHRS and YFSETQ. V gives up 0 bases and J gives up 3 bases, and the segment between their germline ends measures 12 bases. The CDR3 contains 15 residues, cysteine and phenylalanine counted. The read is trimmed to its CDR3 DNA, 45 bases read in frame from base 1. Each collaborating institution followed its own protocols to collect whole blood in K2EDTA tubes. Collaborator samples were shipped for TCRbeta analysis as frozen whole blood, isolated PBMCs, or DNA extracted from either sample type. Worth noting for this clone: The antigen it recognizes is unknown. Base qualities are not recorded, but no much larger clone differs from it by a single base.

The investigation overall reported the following: Clinical and demographic metadata were provided uncurated, with the amount varying by source and participant.

The immunoSEQ Assay, a bias-controlled multiplex PCR, was used to amplify TCRbeta CDR3 regions from genomic DNA. Per the authors' processing: The number of nucleated cells in each sample was estimated by amplification of reference gene primers within the assay. To quantify the absolute abundance of each unique TCRbeta CDR3 rearrangement, sequence reads were collapsed and filtered. For each sample, productive Simpson clonality was calculated by taking the square root of Simpson's diversity index across productive rearrangements. Drawn from immuneACCESS, this table holds only the in-frame rearrangements with V and J called that TCRdb kept. Clones are partly lost; checked studies trace under half to an unresolved V gene and leave the rest unexplained. V and J calls and clone size follow that table, whereas D and trimming were derived from the DNA. The sample table contains 410,000 or so clones; only one count was recorded for roughly 89% of them. Clones ranked in the top ten supply approximately 1.5% of the sample.

Material for sequencing was peripheral blood. The clonotype originates from a woman aged 30 to 39 with active or convalescent COVID-19. This sequence uses TRBV5-1 and TRBJ1-1; there is no confident call for the D gene. The sequence in DNA is TGCGCCAGCAGCTTGGAGTTACTCGGTGACACTGAAGCTTTCTTT. Its translation reads: CASSLELLGDTEAFF.